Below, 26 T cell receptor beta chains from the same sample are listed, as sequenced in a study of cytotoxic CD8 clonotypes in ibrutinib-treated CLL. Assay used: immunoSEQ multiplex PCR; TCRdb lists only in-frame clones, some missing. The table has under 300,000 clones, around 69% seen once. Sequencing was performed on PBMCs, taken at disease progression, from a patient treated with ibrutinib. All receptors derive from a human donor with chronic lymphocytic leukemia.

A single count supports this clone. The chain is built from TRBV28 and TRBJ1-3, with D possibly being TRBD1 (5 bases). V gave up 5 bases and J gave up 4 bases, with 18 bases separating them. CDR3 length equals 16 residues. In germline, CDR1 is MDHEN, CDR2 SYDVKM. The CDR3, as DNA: TGTGCCAGCAGTCCCCGCCTCAGGGTGACCGGAAACACCATATATTTT. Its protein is CASSPRLRVTGNTIYF. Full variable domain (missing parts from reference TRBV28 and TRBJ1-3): DVKVTQSSRYLVKRTGEKVFLECVQDMDHENMFWYRQDPGLGLRLIYFSYDVKMKEKGDIPEGYSVSREKKERFSLILESASTNQTSMYLCASSPRLRVTGNTIYFGEGSWLTVV.

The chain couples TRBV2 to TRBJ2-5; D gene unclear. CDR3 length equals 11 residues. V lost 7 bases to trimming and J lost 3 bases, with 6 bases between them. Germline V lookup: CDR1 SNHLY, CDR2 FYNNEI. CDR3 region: CASKPEETQYF. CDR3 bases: TGTGCCAGCAAGCCGGAAGAGACCCAGTACTTC.

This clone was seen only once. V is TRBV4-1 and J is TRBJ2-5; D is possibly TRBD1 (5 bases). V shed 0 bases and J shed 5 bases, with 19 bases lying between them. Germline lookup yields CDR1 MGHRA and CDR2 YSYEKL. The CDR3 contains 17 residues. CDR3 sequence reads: CASSQEGPAFTRETQYF. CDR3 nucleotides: TGCGCCAGCAGCCAAGAGGGGCCAGCGTTTACGAGGGAGACCCAGTACTTC.

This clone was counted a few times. This CDR3 is CASSDSGPAYEQYF. CDR3 in DNA: TGTGCCAGCAGTGATTCAGGGCCTGCCTACGAGCAGTACTTC. The chain has TRBV6-1 and TRBJ2-7; maybe TRBD1 (5 bases). The V gene's germline CDR1 is MNHNS and CDR2 SASEGT. The length of the CDR3 is 14 residues. Trimming shortened V by 3 bases and J by 2 bases, and 11 bases separated the two germline ends.

The CDR3 DNA sequence: TGTGCCAGCAGCTTAGTAGAAAGCGGGAGATACACCGGGGAGCTGTTTTTT. Amino acids: CASSLVESGRYTGELFF. This chain joins TRBV11-3 and TRBJ2-2; 8 bases line up with TRBD2. CDR3 size: 17 residues. Germline assignment: CDR1 SGHNT and CDR2 YENEEA. The junction had 7 bases not matched to a gene; V was cut back by 1 base and J by 3 bases. Complete variable domain (other parts from reference TRBV11-3 and TRBJ2-2): EAGVVQSPRYKIIEKKQPVAFWCNPISGHNTLYWYLQNLGQGPELLIRYENEEAVDDSQLPKDRFSAERLKGVDSTLKIQPAELGDSAVYLCASSLVESGRYTGELFFGEGSRLTVL.

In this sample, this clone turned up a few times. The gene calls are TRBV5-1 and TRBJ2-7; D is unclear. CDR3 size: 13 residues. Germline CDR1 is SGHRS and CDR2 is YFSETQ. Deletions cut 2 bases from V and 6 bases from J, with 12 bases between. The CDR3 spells CASSFLNGGEQYF. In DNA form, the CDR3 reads TGCGCCAGCAGCTTCCTAAACGGCGGCGAGCAGTACTTC.

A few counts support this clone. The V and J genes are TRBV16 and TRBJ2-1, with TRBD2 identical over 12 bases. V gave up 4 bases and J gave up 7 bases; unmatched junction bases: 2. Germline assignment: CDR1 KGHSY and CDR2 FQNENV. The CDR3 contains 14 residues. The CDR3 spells CASSLGLAGNEQFF. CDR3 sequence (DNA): TGTGCCAGCAGCCTAGGACTAGCGGGAAATGAGCAGTTCTTC.

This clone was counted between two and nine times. The CDR3 DNA reads as TGCAGCGTACGGAAATCTGGGGCCAACGTCCTGACTTTC. Encoded protein: CSVRKSGANVLTF. The rearrangement uses TRBV29-1 and TRBJ2-6; D gene unclear. V lost 6 bases and J 1 base, leaving 7 bases between the germline ends. Germline CDR1 and CDR2: SQVTM and ANQGSEA. The CDR3 has 13 amino acids.

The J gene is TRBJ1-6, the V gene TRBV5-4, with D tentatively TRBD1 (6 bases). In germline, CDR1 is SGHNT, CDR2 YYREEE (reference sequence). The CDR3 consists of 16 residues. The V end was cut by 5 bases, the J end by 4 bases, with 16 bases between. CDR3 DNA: TGTGCCAGCAGGCGAACAGGGCCGACATATAATTCACCCCTCCACTTT. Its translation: CASRRTGPTYNSPLHF.

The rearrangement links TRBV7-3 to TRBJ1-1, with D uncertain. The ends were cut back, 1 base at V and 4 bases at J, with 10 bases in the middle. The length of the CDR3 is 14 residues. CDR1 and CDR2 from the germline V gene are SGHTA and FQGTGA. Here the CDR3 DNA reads TGTGCCAGCAGCTTAAAGCGGCAGTCCACTGAAGCTTTCTTT. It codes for CASSLKRQSTEAFF.

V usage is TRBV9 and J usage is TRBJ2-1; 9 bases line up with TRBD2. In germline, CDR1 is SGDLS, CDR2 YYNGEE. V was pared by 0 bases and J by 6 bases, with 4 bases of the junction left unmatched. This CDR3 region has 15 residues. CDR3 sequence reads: CASSVASGGSNEQFF. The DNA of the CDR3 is TGTGCCAGCAGCGTAGCGAGCGGGGGGTCCAATGAGCAGTTCTTC.

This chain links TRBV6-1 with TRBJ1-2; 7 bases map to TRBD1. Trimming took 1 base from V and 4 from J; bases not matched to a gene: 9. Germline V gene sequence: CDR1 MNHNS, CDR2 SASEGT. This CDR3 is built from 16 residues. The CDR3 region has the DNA TGTGCCAGCAGTGAAGGGTTAGGACAGGTCGGCTATGGCTACACCTTC. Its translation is CASSEGLGQVGYGYTF.

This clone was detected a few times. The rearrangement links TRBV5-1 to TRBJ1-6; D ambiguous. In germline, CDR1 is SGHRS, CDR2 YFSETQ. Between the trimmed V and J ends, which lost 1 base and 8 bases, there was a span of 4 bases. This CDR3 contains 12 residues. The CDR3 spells CASSLRDSPLHF. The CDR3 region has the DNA TGCGCCAGCAGCTTGCGGGATTCACCCCTCCACTTT.

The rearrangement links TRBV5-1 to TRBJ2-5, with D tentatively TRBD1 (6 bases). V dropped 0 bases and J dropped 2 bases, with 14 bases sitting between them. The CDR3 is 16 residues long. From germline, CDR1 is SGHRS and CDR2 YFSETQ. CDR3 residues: CASSLGYRVEQETQYF. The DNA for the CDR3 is TGCGCCAGCAGCTTGGGTTACAGGGTGGAGCAAGAGACCCAGTACTTC.

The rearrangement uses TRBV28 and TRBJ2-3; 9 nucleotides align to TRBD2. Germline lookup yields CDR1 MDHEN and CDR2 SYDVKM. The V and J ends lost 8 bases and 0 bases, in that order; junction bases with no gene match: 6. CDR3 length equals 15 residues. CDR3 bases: TGTGCCAGCGTTACTAGCGGGTCTAGCACAGATACGCAGTATTTT. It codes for CASVTSGSSTDTQYF.

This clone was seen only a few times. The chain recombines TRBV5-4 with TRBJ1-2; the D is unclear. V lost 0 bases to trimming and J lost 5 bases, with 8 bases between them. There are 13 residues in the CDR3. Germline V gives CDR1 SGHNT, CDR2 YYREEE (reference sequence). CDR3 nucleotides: TGTGCCAGCAGCTTGGGTGGGGAGTATGGCTACACCTTC. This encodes CASSLGGEYGYTF. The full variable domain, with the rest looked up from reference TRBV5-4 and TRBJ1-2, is ETGVTQSPTHLIKTRGQQVTLRCSSQSGHNTVSWYQQALGQGPQFIFQYYREEENGRGNFPPRFSGLQFPNYSSELNVNALELDDSALYLCASSLGGEYGYTFGSGTRLTVV.

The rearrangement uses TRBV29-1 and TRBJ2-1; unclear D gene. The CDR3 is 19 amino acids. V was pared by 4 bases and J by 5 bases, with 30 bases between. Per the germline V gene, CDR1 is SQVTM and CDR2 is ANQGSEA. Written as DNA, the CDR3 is TGCAGCGTTGTAAAACCCCAATCCTCTAGGGTAATACCCCACAATGAGCAGTTCTTC. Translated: CSVVKPQSSRVIPHNEQFF.

CDR3 bases: TGCGCCAGCTTCAAGCCGGCAGGCTGGGCCGGGGAGCTGTTTTTT. Amino acid sequence: CASFKPAGWAGELFF. The V gene is TRBV4-3, the J gene TRBJ2-2; D uncertain. The germline gives CDR1 LGHNA, CDR2 YSLEER. This CDR3 region has 15 residues. Trimming removed 8 bases from V and 6 bases from J, with 19 bases in between.

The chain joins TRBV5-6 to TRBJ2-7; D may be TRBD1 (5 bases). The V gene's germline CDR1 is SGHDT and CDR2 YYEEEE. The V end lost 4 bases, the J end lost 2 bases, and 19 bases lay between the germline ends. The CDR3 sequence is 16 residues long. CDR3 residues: CASSVEWVGVTYEQYF. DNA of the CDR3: TGTGCCAGCAGCGTAGAGTGGGTAGGGGTTACCTACGAGCAGTACTTC. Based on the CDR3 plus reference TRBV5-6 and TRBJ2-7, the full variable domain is DAGVTQSPTHLIKTRGQQVTLRCSPKSGHDTVSWYQQALGQGPQFIFQYYEEEERQRGNFPDRFSGHQFPNYSSELNVNALLLGDSALYLCASSVEWVGVTYEQYFGPGTRLTVT.

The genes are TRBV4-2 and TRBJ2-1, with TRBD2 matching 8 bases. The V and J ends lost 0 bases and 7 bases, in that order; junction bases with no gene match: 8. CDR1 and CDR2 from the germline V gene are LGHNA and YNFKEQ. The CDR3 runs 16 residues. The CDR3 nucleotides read TGTGCCAGCAGCCAAGATCCCGGGACTAGGGTAAATGAGCAGTTCTTC. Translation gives CASSQDPGTRVNEQFF.

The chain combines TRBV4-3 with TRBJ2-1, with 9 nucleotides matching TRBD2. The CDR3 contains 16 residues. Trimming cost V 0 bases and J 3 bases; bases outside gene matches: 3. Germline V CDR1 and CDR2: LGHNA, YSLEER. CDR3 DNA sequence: TGCGCCAGCAGCCAAGATCTAGCGGGGTACTACAATGAGCAGTTCTTC. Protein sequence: CASSQDLAGYYNEQFF.

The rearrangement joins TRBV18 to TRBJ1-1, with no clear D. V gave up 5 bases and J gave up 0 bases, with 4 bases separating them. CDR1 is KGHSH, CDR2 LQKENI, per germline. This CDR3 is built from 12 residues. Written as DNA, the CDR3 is TGTGCCAGCTCATCAGTGAACACTGAAGCTTTCTTT. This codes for CASSSVNTEAFF.

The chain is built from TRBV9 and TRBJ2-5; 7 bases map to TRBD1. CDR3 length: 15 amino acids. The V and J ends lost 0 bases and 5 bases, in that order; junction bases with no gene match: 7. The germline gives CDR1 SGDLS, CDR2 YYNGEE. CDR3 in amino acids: CASSVEGASGETQYF. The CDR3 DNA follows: TGTGCCAGCAGCGTAGAGGGGGCCTCCGGGGAGACCCAGTACTTC.

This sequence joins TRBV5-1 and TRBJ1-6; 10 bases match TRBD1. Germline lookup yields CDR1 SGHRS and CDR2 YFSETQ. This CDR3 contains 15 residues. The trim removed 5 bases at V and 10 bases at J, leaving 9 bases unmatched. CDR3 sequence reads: CASRPPDRGSSPLHF. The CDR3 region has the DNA TGCGCCAGCAGACCCCCGGACAGGGGGTCCTCACCCCTCCACTTT.

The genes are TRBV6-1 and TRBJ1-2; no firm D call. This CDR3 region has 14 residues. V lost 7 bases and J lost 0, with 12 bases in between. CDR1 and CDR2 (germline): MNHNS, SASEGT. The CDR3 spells CASIGRGSNYGYTF. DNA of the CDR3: TGTGCCAGCATCGGCCGGGGATCTAACTATGGCTACACCTTC.

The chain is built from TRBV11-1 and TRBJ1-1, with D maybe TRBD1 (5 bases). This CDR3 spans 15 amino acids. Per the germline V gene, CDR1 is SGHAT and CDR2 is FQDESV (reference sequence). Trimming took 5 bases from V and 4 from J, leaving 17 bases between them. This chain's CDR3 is CASSPRRERGTEAFF. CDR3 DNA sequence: TGTGCCAGCAGCCCACGCAGGGAGCGGGGCACTGAAGCTTTCTTT.